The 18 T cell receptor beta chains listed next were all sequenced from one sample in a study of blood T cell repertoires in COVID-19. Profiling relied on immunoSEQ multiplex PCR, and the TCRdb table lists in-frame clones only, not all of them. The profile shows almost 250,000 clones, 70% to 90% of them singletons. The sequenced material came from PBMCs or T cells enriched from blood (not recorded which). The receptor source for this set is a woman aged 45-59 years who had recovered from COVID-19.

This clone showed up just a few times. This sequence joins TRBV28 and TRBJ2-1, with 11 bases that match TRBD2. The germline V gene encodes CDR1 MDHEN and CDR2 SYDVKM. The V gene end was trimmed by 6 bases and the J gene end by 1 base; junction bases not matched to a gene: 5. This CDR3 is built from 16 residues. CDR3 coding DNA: TGTGCCAGCAGGCCGGGACTAGCGGAGTCCTACAATGAGCAGTTCTTC. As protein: CASRPGLAESYNEQFF.

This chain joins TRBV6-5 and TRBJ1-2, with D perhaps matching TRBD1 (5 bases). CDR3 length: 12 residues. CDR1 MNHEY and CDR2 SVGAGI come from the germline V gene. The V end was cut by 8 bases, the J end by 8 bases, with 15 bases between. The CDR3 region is CASSGSYFGYTF. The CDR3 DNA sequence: TGTGCCAGCTCAGGGTCGTATTTCGGCTACACCTTC.

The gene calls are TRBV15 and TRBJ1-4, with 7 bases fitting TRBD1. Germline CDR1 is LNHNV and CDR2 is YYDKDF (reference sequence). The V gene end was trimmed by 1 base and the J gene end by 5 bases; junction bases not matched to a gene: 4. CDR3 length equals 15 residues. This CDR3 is CATSRAGQYNEKLFF. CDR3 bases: TGTGCCACCAGCAGAGCGGGACAGTACAATGAAAAACTGTTTTTT.

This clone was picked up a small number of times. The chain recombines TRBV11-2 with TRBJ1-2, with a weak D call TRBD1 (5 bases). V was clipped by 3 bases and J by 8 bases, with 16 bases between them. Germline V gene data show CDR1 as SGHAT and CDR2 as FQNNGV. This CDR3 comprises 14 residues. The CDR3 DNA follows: TGTGCCAGCAGCTTGACGGGGGAGTCTTACGGCTACACCTTC. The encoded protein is CASSLTGESYGYTF. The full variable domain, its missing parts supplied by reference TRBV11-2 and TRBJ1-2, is EAGVAQSPRYKIIEKRQSVAFWCNPISGHATLYWYQQILGQGPKLLIQFQNNGVVDDSQLPKDRFSAERLKGVDSTLKIQPAKLEDSAVYLCASSLTGESYGYTFGSGTRLTVV.

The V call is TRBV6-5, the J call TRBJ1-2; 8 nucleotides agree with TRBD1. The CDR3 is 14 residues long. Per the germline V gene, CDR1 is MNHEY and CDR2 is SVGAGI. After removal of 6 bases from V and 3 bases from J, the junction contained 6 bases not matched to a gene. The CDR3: CASSRDRRDYGYTF. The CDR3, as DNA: TGTGCCAGCAGCCGGGACAGGCGGGACTATGGCTACACCTTC.

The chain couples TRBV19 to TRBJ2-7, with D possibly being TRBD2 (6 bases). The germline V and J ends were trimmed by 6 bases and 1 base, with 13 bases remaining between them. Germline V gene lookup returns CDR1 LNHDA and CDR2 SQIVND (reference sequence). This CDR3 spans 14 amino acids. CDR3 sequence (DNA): TGTGCCAGTAGCAGGACTGCGGGGTCCTACGAGCAGTACTTC. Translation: CASSRTAGSYEQYF.

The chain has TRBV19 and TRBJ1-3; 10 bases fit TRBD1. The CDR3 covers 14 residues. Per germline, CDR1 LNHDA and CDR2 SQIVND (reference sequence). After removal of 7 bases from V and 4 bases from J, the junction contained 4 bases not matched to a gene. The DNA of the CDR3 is TGTGCCAGTACCGGACAGGGGGAAGGAAACACCATATATTTT. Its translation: CASTGQGEGNTIYF.

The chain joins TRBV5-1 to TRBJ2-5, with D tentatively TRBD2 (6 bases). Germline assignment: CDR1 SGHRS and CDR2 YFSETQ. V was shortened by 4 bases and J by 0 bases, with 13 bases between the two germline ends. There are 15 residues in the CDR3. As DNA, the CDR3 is TGCGCCAGCAGCCTAGGTGGGAGGTACCAAGAGACCCAGTACTTC. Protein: CASSLGGRYQETQYF.

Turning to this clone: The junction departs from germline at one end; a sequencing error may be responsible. CDR3 sequence: CASRGPGLVTDTQYF. DNA for the CDR3: TGTGCTAGCAGAGGACCGGGACTAGTCACAGATACGCAGTATTTT. V usage is TRBV7-7 and J usage is TRBJ2-3; 8 bases line up with TRBD2. There are 15 residues in the CDR3. Germline lookup yields CDR1 SSHAT and CDR2 FNYEAQ (reference sequence).

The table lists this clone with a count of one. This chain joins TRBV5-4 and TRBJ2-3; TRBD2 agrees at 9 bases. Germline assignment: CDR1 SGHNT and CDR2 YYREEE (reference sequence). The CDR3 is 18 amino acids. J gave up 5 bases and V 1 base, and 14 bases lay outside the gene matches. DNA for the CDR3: TGTGCCAGCAGCTTGAAAGTGATAGCGGGGGCAGGAGTAGATACGCAGTATTTT. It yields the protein CASSLKVIAGAGVDTQYF. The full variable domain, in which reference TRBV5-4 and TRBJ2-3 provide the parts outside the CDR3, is ETGVTQSPTHLIKTRGQQVTLRCSSQSGHNTVSWYQQALGQGPQFIFQYYREEENGRGNFPPRFSGLQFPNYSSELNVNALELDDSALYLCASSLKVIAGAGVDTQYFGPGTRLTVL.

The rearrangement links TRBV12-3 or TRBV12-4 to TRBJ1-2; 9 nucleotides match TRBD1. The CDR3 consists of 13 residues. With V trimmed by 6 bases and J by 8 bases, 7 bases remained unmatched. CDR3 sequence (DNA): TGTGCCAGCAGGCGGACAGGGGTTTTCGGCTACACCTTC. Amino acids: CASRRTGVFGYTF.

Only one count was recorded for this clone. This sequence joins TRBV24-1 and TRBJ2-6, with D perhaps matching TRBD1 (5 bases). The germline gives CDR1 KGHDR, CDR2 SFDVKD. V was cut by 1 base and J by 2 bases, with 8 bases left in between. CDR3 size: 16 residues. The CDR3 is CATSDFGATGANVLTF. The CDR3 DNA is TGTGCCACCAGTGATTTTGGGGCAACTGGGGCCAACGTCCTGACTTTC.

As DNA, the CDR3 is TGTGCCAGCCTCGATGTGGGAGACCAAGAGACCCAGTACTTC. Residues: CASLDVGDQETQYF. The chain has TRBV3-1 (or the pseudogene TRBV3-2) and TRBJ2-5; TRBD2 is a possible D gene (5 bases). V was cut by 8 bases and J by 0 bases, with 13 bases left in between. Germline-derived CDR1 and CDR2 are LGHDT and YNNKEL (reference sequence). This CDR3 spans 14 amino acids.

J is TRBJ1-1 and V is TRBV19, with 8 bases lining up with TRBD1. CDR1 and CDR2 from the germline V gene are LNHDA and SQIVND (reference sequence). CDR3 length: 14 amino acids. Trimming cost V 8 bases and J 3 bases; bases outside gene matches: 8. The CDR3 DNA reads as TGTGCCAGTTCCAGGGGGCGCGGGCACACTGAAGCTTTCTTT. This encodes CASSRGRGHTEAFF.

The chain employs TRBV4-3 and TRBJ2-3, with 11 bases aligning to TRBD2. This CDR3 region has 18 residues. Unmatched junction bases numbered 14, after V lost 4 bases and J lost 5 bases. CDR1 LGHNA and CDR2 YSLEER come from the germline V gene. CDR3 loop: CASSLRVVLAGAQDTQYF. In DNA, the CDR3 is TGCGCCAGCAGCCTAAGGGTGGTACTAGCGGGAGCTCAAGATACGCAGTATTTT.

The CDR3, as DNA: TGTGCCAGCAGCTTAGAAAGACACTACGAGCAGTACTTC. Residues: CASSLERHYEQYF. The V and J genes are TRBV7-8 and TRBJ2-7; D not resolved. V was shortened by 1 base and J by 3 bases, with 7 bases between the two germline ends. CDR1 and CDR2 from the germline V gene are SGHVS and FQNEAQ. The CDR3 runs 13 residues.

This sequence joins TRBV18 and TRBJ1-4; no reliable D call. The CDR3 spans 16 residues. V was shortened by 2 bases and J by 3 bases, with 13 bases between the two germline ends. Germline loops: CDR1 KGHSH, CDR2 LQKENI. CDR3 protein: CASSPMIEAANEKLFF. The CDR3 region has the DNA TGTGCCAGCTCACCAATGATCGAGGCAGCTAATGAAAAACTGTTTTTT.

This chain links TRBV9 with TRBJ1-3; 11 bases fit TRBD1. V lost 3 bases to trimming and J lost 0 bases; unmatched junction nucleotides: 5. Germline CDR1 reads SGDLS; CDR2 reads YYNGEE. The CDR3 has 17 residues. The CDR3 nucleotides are TGTGCCAGCAGCGGGGGACAGGGGGAAAGCTCTGGAAACACCATATATTTT. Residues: CASSGGQGESSGNTIYF.